One TCR beta chain is described in this entry. Its antigen remains unknown. As to time point: neoterminal ileum biopsy at postoperative endoscopy, about 6 months after surgery. These data belong to a study of T cell repertoires in ileal Crohn's disease. Study-wide context: Surgery for a complication: stricturing in roughly 61%, penetrating in about 40%. The M6 sample came from neoterminal ileum during colonoscopy after surgery.

The CDR3 loop spans 12 amino acids. Trimming took off 4 bases at V and 5 bases at J, with 8 bases between the two ends. The germline gives CDR1 LGHNT, CDR2 FRNRAP. Repertoires were generated with immunoSEQ multiplex PCR, while TCRdb's copy carries only in-frame clones and drops some. Of about 13,000 clones in the sample, 60% to 80% were seen once. Study findings and constraints: Sorted CD8 T cells held more high-frequency clones than CD4. Compared with non-smokers, active smokers at surgery showed more clonal expansions.

The sequence derives from an adult with Crohn's disease. The specimen sequenced was ileal tissue. The chain is built from TRBV12-5 and TRBJ2-5; D is perhaps TRBD2 (5 bases). The CDR3 protein is CASGSSGETQYF. The CDR3 DNA reads as TGTGCTAGTGGTTCATCGGGGGAGACCCAGTACTTC. Full variable domain (remainder filled in from reference TRBV12-5 and TRBJ2-5): DARVTQTPRHKVTEMGQEVTMRCQPILGHNTVFWYRQTMMQGLELLAYFRNRAPLDDSGMPKDRFSAEMPDATLATLKIQPSEPRDSAVYFCASGSSGETQYFGPGTRLLVL.